This T cell receptor beta chain emerged from a study of PD-L1 blockade in urothelial cancer. CDR1 is SGDLS, CDR2 YYNGEE, per germline. CDR3 length: 15 amino acids. The ends were cut back, 3 bases at V and 4 bases at J, with 14 bases in the middle. The time point was: peripheral blood 6 weeks after treatment start. Data came from immunoSEQ multiplex PCR; TCRdb stores just in-frame clones and leaves some out. The data show over 100,000 clones, less than 95% seen once. Sequencing was performed on PBMCs, taken around atezolizumab (anti-PD-L1) treatment. The chain carries TRBV9 and TRBJ1-3, with a tentative D call TRBD1 (6 bases). This receptor was identified in a man aged 55 to 70 with urothelial cancer. The CDR3 DNA is TGTGCCAGCAGCGCAGGCCGACAGGAGGGAAACACCATATATTTT. Its protein product is CASSAGRQEGNTIYF.